The source of this T cell receptor beta chain is a study of lymphopenia after photon versus proton radiotherapy. Study results and caveats: Under photons, naive T cells and diversity fell while effector/memory populations rose. Only patients who died were analyzed for survival; proton advantage is unproven. A bigger post-nadir fall in TCR diversity correlated inversely with survival time in deceased patients.

V dropped 6 bases and J dropped 4 bases, with 17 bases sitting between them. The CDR3 covers 15 residues. The germline gives CDR1 SGDLS, CDR2 YYNGEE. This clone was observed a handful of times. The antigen is not known. Generated by immunoSEQ multiplex PCR, the TCRdb table keeps only in-frame clones and is missing some. The sample holds 15,000 to 20,000 clones, 80% to 90% seen once. This chain links TRBV9 with TRBJ2-1; perhaps TRBD2 as D (7 bases). This specimen was peripheral blood, taken from a patient treated with proton-based radiotherapy. This clonotype originated in a man aged 65 to 79 with pancreatic cancer. CDR3 sequence reads: CASTAEGGAYNEQFF. In nucleotides, the CDR3 is TGTGCCAGCACCGCAGAAGGGGGGGCTTACAATGAGCAGTTCTTC.